Below are 15 T cell receptor beta chains sequenced from a single sample in a study of CD8 T cells in Susac syndrome. The authors reverse transcribed roughly 0.5 to 1 ug RNA with random hexamers. One entry per CDR3 protein results from TCRdb running MiXCR on the immunoSEQ multiplex PCR reads. The table lists approximately 300,000 distinct CDR3 sequences, 70% to 90% of them singletons. The source material was CD8+ T cells from PBMCs. These receptors all stem from a human donor with multiple sclerosis.

V and J are TRBV6-1 and TRBJ2-1; 9 bases align to TRBD2. Trimming removed 6 bases from V and 7 bases from J; junction bases left unmatched: 16. CDR3 length equals 17 residues. Per the germline V gene, CDR1 is MNHNS and CDR2 is SASEGT. The CDR3 DNA reads TGTGCCAGCAGGAAACAACTGGCGGCTAGCGGGATAAATGAGCAGTTCTTC. Translation: CASRKQLAASGINEQFF.

For the CDR3, the DNA is TGCGCCAGCAGCCAAGGGCGTGAAGCTTTCTTT. Translating it yields CASSQGREAFF. The chain has TRBV4-1 and TRBJ1-1; no reliable D call. Germline CDR1 and CDR2: MGHRA and YSYEKL. The CDR3 totals 11 residues. V was clipped by 1 base and J by 7 bases, with 4 bases between them.

CDR3: CASSQSVYEQYF. CDR3 nucleotides: TGTGCCAGCAGCCAATCCGTCTACGAGCAGTACTTC. The chain joins TRBV14 to TRBJ2-7; D is undetermined. The CDR3 loop spans 12 amino acids. Deletions cut 2 bases from V and 3 bases from J, with 5 bases between. From germline, CDR1 is SGHDN and CDR2 FVKESK.

The J gene is TRBJ2-3, the V gene TRBV15, with no clear D. Trimming removed 5 bases at V and 3 bases at J, with 9 bases between. The germline V gene encodes CDR1 LNHNV and CDR2 YYDKDF (reference sequence). This CDR3 spans 13 amino acids. CDR3 protein: CATSGFETDTQYF. CDR3 coding DNA: TGTGCCACCAGCGGATTTGAGACAGATACGCAGTATTTT.

The chain uses TRBV14 and TRBJ2-7; D is uncertain. The CDR3 contains 14 residues. V lost 0 bases to trimming and J lost 2 bases, with 8 bases between them. Germline-derived CDR1 and CDR2 are SGHDN and FVKESK. DNA for the CDR3: TGTGCCAGCAGCCAAGATTCGACCACCTACGAGCAGTACTTC. It codes for CASSQDSTTYEQYF.

The chain links TRBV7-3 to TRBJ2-2, with D perhaps being TRBD1 or TRBD2 (6 bases each). Germline V CDR1 and CDR2: SGHTA, FQGTGA. CDR3 length: 16 amino acids. V gave up 2 bases and J gave up 3 bases, with 13 bases separating them. CDR3: CASSLLYGGDTGELFF. The CDR3 DNA reads as TGTGCCAGCAGCTTATTGTACGGGGGCGACACCGGGGAGCTGTTTTTT.

The rearrangement links TRBV2 to TRBJ2-1; D is undetermined. Germline V lookup: CDR1 SNHLY, CDR2 FYNNEI. With 7 bases removed from V and 7 bases from J, the gap between germline ends came to 14 bases. The CDR3 is 13 amino acids. CDR3 DNA: TGTGCCAGCACGGGCCAGACTTATAATGAGCAGTTCTTC. It specifies CASTGQTYNEQFF.

The chain recombines TRBV5-1 with TRBJ1-5, with D perhaps TRBD1 (5 bases). CDR3 length: 15 residues. The V end was cut by 1 base, the J end by 5 bases, with 13 bases between. The germline CDR1 and CDR2 sequences are SGHRS and YFSETQ. The CDR3 DNA is TGCGCCAGCAGCTTGCGTAGGGGCGTATATCAGCCCCAGCATTTT. This codes for CASSLRRGVYQPQHF.

The gene calls are TRBV19 and TRBJ2-1; D unclear. The CDR3 is made up of 13 amino acids. CDR1 and CDR2 from the germline V gene are LNHDA and SQIVND (reference sequence). Between the trimmed V and J ends, which lost 3 bases and 5 bases, there was a span of 8 bases. CDR3 loop: CASSIDSDNEQFF. CDR3 sequence (DNA): TGTGCCAGTAGTATCGATTCTGACAATGAGCAGTTCTTC.

The chain is built from TRBV28 and TRBJ2-5, with D tentatively TRBD2 (5 bases). From germline, CDR1 is MDHEN and CDR2 SYDVKM. Trimming took off 3 bases at V and 5 bases at J, with 22 bases between the two ends. The CDR3 contains 17 residues. This CDR3 is CASSFYPAKRAGETQYF. The CDR3 DNA follows: TGTGCCAGCAGTTTTTACCCCGCGAAGAGGGCCGGGGAGACCCAGTACTTC.

This chain joins TRBV6-2 or TRBV6-3 and TRBJ2-5, with 7 bases aligning to TRBD1. V lost 5 bases and J lost 4; bases outside the gene matches: 13. The CDR3 loop spans 16 amino acids. From germline, CDR1 is MNHEY and CDR2 SVGEGT. In DNA form, the CDR3 reads TGTGCCAGCAGTCTTTACGGGACAGCCCTCGGAGAGACCCAGTACTTC. Amino acid sequence: CASSLYGTALGETQYF.

The chain joins TRBV7-3 to TRBJ2-3, with 7 positions matching TRBD2. With 4 bases clipped from V and 6 bases from J, the junction kept 7 bases outside the gene matches. The CDR3 covers 14 residues. Germline V gives CDR1 SGHTA, CDR2 FQGTGA. In nucleotides, the CDR3 is TGTGCCAGCAGCTCCGGGACTACCCCCGATACGCAGTATTTT. Protein sequence: CASSSGTTPDTQYF.

The chain carries TRBV27 and TRBJ2-4, with 10 bases identical to TRBD2. V dropped 11 bases and J dropped 8; count of bases not matched to a gene: 12. The germline gives CDR1 MNHEY, CDR2 SMNVEV (reference sequence). The CDR3 is 14 amino acids. DNA for the CDR3: TGTGCCGAAGGAAAAGCGGGAGGGCCTGACATTCAGTACTTC. This sequence encodes CAEGKAGGPDIQYF.

The chain is built from TRBV19 and TRBJ2-2, with D unresolved. V lost 1 base to trimming and J lost 6 bases, with 0 bases between them. Germline V lookup: CDR1 LNHDA, CDR2 SQIVND (reference sequence). The CDR3 consists of 11 residues. Here the CDR3 reads CASSIAGELFF. The CDR3 region has the DNA TGTGCCAGTAGTATAGCCGGGGAGCTGTTTTTT.

The J gene is TRBJ2-5, the V gene TRBV28; D remains ambiguous. Germline loops: CDR1 MDHEN, CDR2 SYDVKM. V was clipped by 3 bases and J by 1 base, with 9 bases between them. CDR3 length: 14 amino acids. CDR3 DNA: TGTGCCAGCAGTTTTCTCACAGCCCAAGAGACCCAGTACTTC. This sequence encodes CASSFLTAQETQYF.